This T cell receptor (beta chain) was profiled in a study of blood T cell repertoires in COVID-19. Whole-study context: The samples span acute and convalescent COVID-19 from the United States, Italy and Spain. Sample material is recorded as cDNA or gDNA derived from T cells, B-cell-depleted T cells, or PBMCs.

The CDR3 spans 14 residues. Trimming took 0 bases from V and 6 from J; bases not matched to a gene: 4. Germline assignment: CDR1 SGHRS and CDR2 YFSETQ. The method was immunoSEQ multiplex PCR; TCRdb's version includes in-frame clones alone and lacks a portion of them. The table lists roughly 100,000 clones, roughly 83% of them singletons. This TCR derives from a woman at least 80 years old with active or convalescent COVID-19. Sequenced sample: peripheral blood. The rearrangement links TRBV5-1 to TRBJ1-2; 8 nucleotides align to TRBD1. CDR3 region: CASSLVQGADGYTF. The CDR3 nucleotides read TGCGCCAGCAGCTTGGTGCAGGGGGCGGATGGCTACACCTTC.